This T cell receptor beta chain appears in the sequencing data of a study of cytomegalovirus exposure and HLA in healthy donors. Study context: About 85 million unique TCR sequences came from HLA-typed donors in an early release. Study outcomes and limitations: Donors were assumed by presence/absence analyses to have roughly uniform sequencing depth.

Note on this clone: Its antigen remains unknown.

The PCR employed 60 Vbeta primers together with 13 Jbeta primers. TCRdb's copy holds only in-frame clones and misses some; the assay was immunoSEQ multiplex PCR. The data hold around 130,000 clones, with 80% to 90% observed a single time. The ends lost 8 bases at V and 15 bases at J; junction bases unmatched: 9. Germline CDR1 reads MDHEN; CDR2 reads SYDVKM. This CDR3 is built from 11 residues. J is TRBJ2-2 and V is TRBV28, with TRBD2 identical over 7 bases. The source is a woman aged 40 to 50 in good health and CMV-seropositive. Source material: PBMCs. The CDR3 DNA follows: TGTGCCAGCGACGATGGGGGAGGGTTGTTTTTT. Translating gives CASDDGGGLFF.